The entry below gives a single TCR beta chain sequence along with its context. These data come from a study of cytomegalovirus exposure and HLA in healthy donors. Germline values: CDR1 SGHRS, CDR2 YFSETQ. The CDR3 is 13 amino acids. V was trimmed by 0 bases and J by 6 bases, leaving 9 bases between them. The study ran its PCR with 60 Vbeta and 13 Jbeta primers. The repertoire was sequenced with immunoSEQ multiplex PCR; TCRdb's copy has only in-frame clones and lacks some. The sample contains under 110,000 clones, about three quarters of which appear only once. Sample: PBMCs. The receptor was isolated from a woman aged 45 to 65 in good health and CMV-seropositive. This sequence joins TRBV5-1 and TRBJ1-1; D might be TRBD1 (5 bases). CDR3 sequence reads: CASSLGGVSEAFF. DNA of the CDR3: TGCGCCAGCAGCTTGGGGGGGGTTTCTGAAGCTTTCTTT. The full variable domain, its missing parts supplied by reference TRBV5-1 and TRBJ1-1, is KAGVTQTPRYLIKTRGQQVTLSCSPISGHRSVSWYQQTPGQGLQFLFEYFSETQRNKGNFPGRFSGRQFSNSRSEMNVSTLELGDSALYLCASSLGGVSEAFFGQGTRLTVV.